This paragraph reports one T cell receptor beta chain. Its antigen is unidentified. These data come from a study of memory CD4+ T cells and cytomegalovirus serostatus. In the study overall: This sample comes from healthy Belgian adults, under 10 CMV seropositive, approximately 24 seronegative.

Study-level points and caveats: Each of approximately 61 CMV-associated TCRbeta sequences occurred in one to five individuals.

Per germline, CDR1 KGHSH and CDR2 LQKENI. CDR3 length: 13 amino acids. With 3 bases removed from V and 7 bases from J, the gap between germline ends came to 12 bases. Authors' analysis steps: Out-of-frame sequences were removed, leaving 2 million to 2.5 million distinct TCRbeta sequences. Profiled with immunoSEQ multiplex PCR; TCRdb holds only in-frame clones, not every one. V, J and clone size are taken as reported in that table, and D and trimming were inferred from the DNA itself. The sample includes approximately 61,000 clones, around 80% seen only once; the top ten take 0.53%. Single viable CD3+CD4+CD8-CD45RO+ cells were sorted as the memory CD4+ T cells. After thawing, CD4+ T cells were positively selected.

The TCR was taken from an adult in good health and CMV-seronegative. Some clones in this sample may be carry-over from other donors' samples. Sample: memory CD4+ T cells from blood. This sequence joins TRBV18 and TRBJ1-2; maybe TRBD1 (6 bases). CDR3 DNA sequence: TGTGCCAGCTCACCCCCCACAGGGTTTGGCTACACCTTC. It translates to CASSPPTGFGYTF.